One T cell receptor beta chain is described in this entry. The antigen it binds to is not known. No base quality information exists; no much larger clone differs at one position. The CDR3 numbers 17 residues from cysteine through phenylalanine. Only the CDR3 region is kept as DNA, spanning 51 bases read in frame from base 1. CDR1 and CDR2 are read off the germline V gene as LGHNT and FRNRAP. The germline V end is reduced by 0 bases and the J end by 2 bases; junction bases left unmatched: 5. The data originate from a study of cytomegalovirus exposure and HLA in healthy donors (dated by TCRdb to 2016 to 2017). A note on the overall study: In an earlier analysis of about 560 of the donors, less than 350 Gb of sequence data and 100 million or so unique TCR beta sequences from about 190 million T cells were reported. A handful of DR-DQ haplotypes were treated as single units for association and clustering because of strong linkage in the cohort. The study aimed to test whether cataloging public T cell receptors could reveal signatures of past pathogen exposure. In a later genetic analysis, genome-wide SNP genotypes for about 65% of the roughly 700 donors were used, and that subset was treated as a discovery cohort. Every repertoire in the discovery cohort had been generated on one and the same sequencing platform. A later analysis re-examined previously published TCR beta repertoires from about 670 donors and added high-resolution HLA genotyping to investigate patterns of TCR occurrence. The study profiled the T cell repertoires of 666 subjects by immunosequencing and related them to cytomegalovirus serostatus. Alongside the repertoire data, information on donor age, sex, ethnicity and CMV serostatus was compiled. Both class I and class II loci were covered by HLA typing, at four-digit resolution. To decide whether each TCR beta V gene segment behaved as functional or pseudogenic, an earlier analysis of nearly 600 of the donors relied on high-throughput TCR beta sequencing. In addition to the first cohort of around 670 subjects, a separate validation cohort of 120 different subjects was used. Typing coverage differed by locus: A, B, C, DRB1 and DQB1 were typed in about 620-640 donors, DQA1 in approximately 520, DPA1 in 600 to 610, and DPB1 in just under 490. On average, around 200,000 unique TCR beta nucleotide sequences were sequenced per donor among some 430 genotyped donors of the cohort, with roughly 19% of those sequences being non-productive. About 300 gigabases of sequencing data and approximately 91 million unique TCR sequences made up an early release that covered 500 to 650 HLA-typed donors. The later analysis used no new phenotypic data to find candidate immune exposures, relying instead on TCR beta sequences and their occurrence across donors. Among the roughly 370 genotyped donors, roughly 80% belonged to the genetic ancestry cluster associated with self-reported Caucasian donors. To predict cytomegalovirus infection status, the study combined high-throughput TCR immunosequencing, statistical association of individual TCRs with disease status, and machine learning. Study-level results and caveats: While some public TCRs were present in many individuals, most TCR sequences turned up only very rarely across donors. A total of 150 to 200 TCR beta chains were listed by the study as associated with cytomegalovirus. In a later genetic analysis, a missense DCLRE1C variant was associated with V-gene and J-gene trimming of TCR beta chains, and the association was replicated in an independent cohort. A later analysis associated 16,951 TCR beta sequences with specific HLA alleles at a false discovery rate of 0.05. In a later analysis, HLA-associated TCR beta chains showed more clonal expansion and lower generation probabilities than non-associated chains that were equally common. Compared with the 666-donor mean, donors in an Asian-associated ancestry cluster had fewer N-insertions in productive TCRs, according to a later genetic analysis. For the cohort, immune exposure information was limited to CMV serostatus. Roughly 15 rarely observed V segments, including chromosome 9 orphons, were excluded from the earlier analysis of about 610 of the donors because counts were too low. When HLA alleles, especially DR and DQ, strongly co-occurred, attributing TCR associations to individual alleles was difficult. In both the original and validation cohorts, the classifier was reported to diagnose cytomegalovirus status with high specificity and sensitivity. A further reported finding was that TCR beta sequences accurately predicted the HLA-A and HLA-B alleles for most subjects in the first cohort. Most CMV-associated TCR beta chains appeared to be HLA-restricted in a later analysis, and the HLA associations seemed to be driven largely by CMV exposure. The authors suggested that the approach could potentially be extended to other disease states and immunological phenotypes. The cohort was sequenced for TCR beta chains only, and without alpha or paired-chain data the features that could be detected were limited. Broadly in line with IMGT annotations, most TCR beta V segments showed up in productive rearrangements about 87% or about 30% of the time in an earlier analysis of several hundred of the donors. Some IMGT-functional V segments, including TRBV6-2 and TRBV6-3, could not be told apart with the 87-base-pair reads, so those segments were excluded. In vitro tests confirmed that a few of the cytomegalovirus-associated TCR beta chains recognize cytomegalovirus antigens. According to a later analysis, parvovirus B19, influenza, CMV and Epstein-Barr virus appeared linked to several top co-occurrence clusters. Correlated functional status among segregating V segments might be attributable to linkage disequilibrium, but an unknown experimental factor could not be ruled out. Presence/absence analyses assumed roughly uniform sequencing depth across donors, an assumption that may not hold. The sequencing pipeline was judged likely to have produced a cluster of highly shared sequence variants as a technical artifact. Because HLA typing was unavailable for some donors at each locus, only the typed subset was used in association tests. A later analysis found that TCR association rates varied across HLA loci, with DRB1 alleles showing the most associated TCRs and HLA-C alleles the fewest.

The method was the immunoSEQ multiplex PCR assay. A mixture of 60 forward primers for TCR Vbeta segments and 13 reverse primers for TCR Jbeta segments was used in the multiplex PCR. A multiplex PCR assay on genomic DNA amplified the CDR3 region of rearranged TCR beta genes. On the Illumina HiSeq System, the amplified TCR beta libraries were sequenced as 87-base-pair reads. From the authors' description of their analysis: In a later analysis, about 80 million unique TCR beta chains were counted across the 690 or so repertoires, and about 9.9 million of these chains were shared by at least two donors. Raw reads were error-corrected and collapsed into unique sequences by a nearest-neighbor algorithm in which closely related sequences were merged to remove PCR and sequencing errors. Alignment of CDR3 sequences to IMGT reference sequences was used to assign V, D and J gene segments. For a sequence to be retained, a match of at least six nucleotides was required to both a V gene segment and a J gene segment. A rearrangement was called productive if the CDR3 had no stop codons and remained in frame with V and J, and every other rearrangement was called non-productive. Following IMGT convention, CDR3 was defined as the stretch from the second conserved V-encoded cysteine up to the conserved J-encoded phenylalanine. Sequences without an unambiguous match to a single V gene segment were excluded from the earlier analysis of approximately 600 of the donors. An earlier analysis of several hundred of the donors called V segments functional above 56.7% productive rearrangements and segregating when the between-donor standard deviation exceeded 5%. A statistical classification framework was built for diagnosing cytomegalovirus status from the catalog of TCR beta chain sequences. V and J gene assignment, in a later analysis, came from comparing TCR nucleotide sequences with IMGT/GENE-DB human TR gene sequences. Using the TCRdist pipeline, a later analysis assigned CDR3 sequences along with most-parsimonious VDJ recombination scenarios. A later analysis defined each TCR beta chain by its CDR3 amino acid sequence plus V-gene family, and excluded reads lacking a unique V-gene family. To address suspected cross-contamination and a sequencing artifact, a later analysis removed 550 to 750 highly shared, low-generation-probability nucleotide sequences. In a later analysis, a clonal expansion index for each public chain was calculated from normalized within-repertoire ranks of inferred template counts. Generation probabilities in a later analysis came from a VDJ recombination model fitted to out-of-frame rearrangements, and those results were checked against IGoR. Hypergeometric tests were used in a later analysis to score TCR-TCR, TCR-HLA and TCR-CMV co-occurrence, with a repertoire-size bias correction applied to the TCR pairs. To estimate false discovery rates, a later analysis permuted the HLA or CMV assignments 20 times. A later analysis grouped co-occurring TCRs with DBSCAN, adding TCRdist sequence similarity when clustering within HLA-allele-positive subsets. Co-occurrence clustering excluded repertoires with fewer than 30,000 or more than 120,000 public chains, plus five with anomalous nucleotide sharing. Drawn from immuneACCESS, this table holds only the in-frame rearrangements with V and J called that TCRdb kept. Clones are partly lost; checked studies trace under half to an unresolved V gene and leave the rest unexplained. V and J calls and clone size follow that table, whereas D and trimming were derived from the DNA. This sample lists fewer than 150,000 clones; around 78% were detected once. The ten largest clones add up to 2.8% of the sample.

In total, approximately 610 healthy bone marrow donors made up the cohort. At the time of sampling, every cohort member was nominally healthy, though immune exposures that went unrecorded were likely present. The donor was CMV seronegative and was included in the group of a few hundred seronegative cohort members. A peripheral blood sample was provided by each donor, and peripheral blood mononuclear cells were used for TCR beta sequencing. The Qiagen DNeasy Blood Extraction Kit was used to extract genomic DNA from the blood cell samples. The specimen sequenced was PBMCs. The chain joins TRBV12-5 to TRBJ1-5, and 9 bases in between align with TRBD1. The sequence derives from a male donor in good health and CMV-seronegative. CDR3 sequence: CASGLVGTGRRNQPQHF. Read as DNA, the sequence is TGTGCTAGTGGTTTGGTTGGGACAGGGAGGCGCAATCAGCCCCAGCATTTT.